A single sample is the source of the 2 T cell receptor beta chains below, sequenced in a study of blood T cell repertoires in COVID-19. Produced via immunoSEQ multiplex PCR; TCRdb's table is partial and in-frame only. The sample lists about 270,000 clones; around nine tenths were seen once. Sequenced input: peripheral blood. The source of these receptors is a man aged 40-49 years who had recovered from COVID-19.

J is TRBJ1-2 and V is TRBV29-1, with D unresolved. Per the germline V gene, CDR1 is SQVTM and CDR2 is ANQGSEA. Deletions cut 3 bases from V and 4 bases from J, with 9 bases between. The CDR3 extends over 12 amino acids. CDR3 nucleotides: TGCAGCGTTGAGGCGGAGTCCTATGGCTACACCTTC. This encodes CSVEAESYGYTF.

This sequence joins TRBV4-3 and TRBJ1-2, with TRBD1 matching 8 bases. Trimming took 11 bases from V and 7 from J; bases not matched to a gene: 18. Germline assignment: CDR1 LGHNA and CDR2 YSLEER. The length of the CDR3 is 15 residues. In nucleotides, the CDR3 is TGCGCCGACAGCCAAGAAGAACAGGGGGTCTTTGGCTACACCTTC. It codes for CADSQEEQGVFGYTF.